This TCR beta chain is from a study of cytomegalovirus exposure and HLA in healthy donors. Study results and limitations: Later on, a genetic analysis was performed. It linked a missense variant in DCLRE1C with V- and J-gene trimming of TCR beta. Three chains tied to CMV proved CMV antigen-specific in vitro. Productive status was seen about 90% or about 30% of the time for most TCR beta V segments in an earlier analysis.

Use of 60 Vbeta and 13 Jbeta primers characterized the PCR. Here immunoSEQ multiplex PCR was the method, and the copy in TCRdb shows in-frame clones only, minus some. Of approximately 150,000 clones in the sample, roughly 80% were seen once. In regard to this clone: Its antigen remains unidentified.

What was sequenced was PBMCs. This TCR was sampled from a man between 25 and 39 years old in good health and CMV-seronegative.

CDR3 region: CASSLDGLSWRTIYF. The CDR3 nucleotides are TGTGCCAGCAGCCTCGACGGGTTGTCGTGGAGAACCATATATTTT. The J gene is TRBJ1-3, the V gene TRBV28; D not certain. This CDR3 region has 15 residues. The germline V gene encodes CDR1 MDHEN and CDR2 SYDVKM. Trimming removed 6 bases from V and 10 bases from J, with 22 bases in between.